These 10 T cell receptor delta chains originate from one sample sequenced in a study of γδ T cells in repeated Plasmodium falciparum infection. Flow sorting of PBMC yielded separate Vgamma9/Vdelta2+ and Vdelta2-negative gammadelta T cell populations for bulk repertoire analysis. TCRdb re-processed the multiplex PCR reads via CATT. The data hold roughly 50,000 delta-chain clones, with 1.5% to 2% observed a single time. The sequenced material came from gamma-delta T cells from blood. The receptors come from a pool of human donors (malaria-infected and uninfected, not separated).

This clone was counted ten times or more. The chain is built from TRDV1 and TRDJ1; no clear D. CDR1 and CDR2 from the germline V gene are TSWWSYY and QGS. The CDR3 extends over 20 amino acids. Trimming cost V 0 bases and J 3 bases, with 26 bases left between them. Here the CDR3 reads CALGELSKPPPTTFADKLIF. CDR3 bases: TGTGCTCTTGGGGAACTGTCTAAGCCGCCCCCGACGACCTTTGCCGATAAACTCATCTTT.

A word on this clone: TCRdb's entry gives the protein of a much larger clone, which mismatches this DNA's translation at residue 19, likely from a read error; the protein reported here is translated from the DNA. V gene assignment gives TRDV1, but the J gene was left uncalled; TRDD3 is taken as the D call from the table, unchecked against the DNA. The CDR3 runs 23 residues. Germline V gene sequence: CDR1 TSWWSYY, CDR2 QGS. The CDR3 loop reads CALGDPTPSRTGGYAGYTGKLIF. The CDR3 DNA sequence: TGTGCTCTTGGGGACCCGACCCCATCCCGTACTGGGGGATACGCGGGGTACACCGGTAAGCTCATCTTT.

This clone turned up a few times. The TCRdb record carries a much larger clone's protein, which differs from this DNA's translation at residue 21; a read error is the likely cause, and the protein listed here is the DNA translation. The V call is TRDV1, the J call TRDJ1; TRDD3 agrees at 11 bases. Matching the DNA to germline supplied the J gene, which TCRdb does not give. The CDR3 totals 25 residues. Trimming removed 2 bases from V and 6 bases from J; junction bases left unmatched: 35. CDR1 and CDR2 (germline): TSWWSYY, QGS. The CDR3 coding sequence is TGTGCTCTTGGGGAAGTGCCTAAACGGAGTCCCCGGATCATGGGGGATACGCGTCCATCCTATAAACTCATCTTT. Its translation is CALGEVPKRSPRIMGDTRPSYKLIF.

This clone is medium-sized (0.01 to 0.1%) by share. The CDR3 region has the DNA TGTGCTCTTGGGGACCAACCTTCCTACGACTGGGGGTTCGTGTACACCGATAAACTCATCTTT. Protein sequence: CALGDQPSYDWGFVYTDKLIF. The rearrangement joins TRDV1 to TRDJ1, with a possible D match to TRDD2 (9 bases). CDR3 size: 21 residues. Per germline, CDR1 TSWWSYY and CDR2 QGS. Between the trimmed V and J ends, which lost 3 bases and 0 bases, there was a span of 29 bases.

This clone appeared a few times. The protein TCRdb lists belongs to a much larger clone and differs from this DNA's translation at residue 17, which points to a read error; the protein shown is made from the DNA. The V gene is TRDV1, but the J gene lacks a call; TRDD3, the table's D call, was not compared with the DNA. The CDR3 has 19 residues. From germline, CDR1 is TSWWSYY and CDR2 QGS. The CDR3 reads CALGEPWAFLRGDGDKPIF. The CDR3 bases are TGTGCTCTTGGGGAACCTTGGGCCTTCCTACGGGGGGATGGCGATAAACCCATCTTT.

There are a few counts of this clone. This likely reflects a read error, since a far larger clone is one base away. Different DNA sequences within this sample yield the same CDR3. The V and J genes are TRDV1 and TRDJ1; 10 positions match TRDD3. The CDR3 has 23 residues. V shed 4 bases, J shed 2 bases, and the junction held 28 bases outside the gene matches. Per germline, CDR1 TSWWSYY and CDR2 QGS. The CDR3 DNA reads TGTGCTCTTGGGGGACGAGAGACCGCATACTGGGGGATCTGGGGATGTGGAACCGATAAACTCATCTTT. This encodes CALGGRETAYWGIWGCGTDKLIF.

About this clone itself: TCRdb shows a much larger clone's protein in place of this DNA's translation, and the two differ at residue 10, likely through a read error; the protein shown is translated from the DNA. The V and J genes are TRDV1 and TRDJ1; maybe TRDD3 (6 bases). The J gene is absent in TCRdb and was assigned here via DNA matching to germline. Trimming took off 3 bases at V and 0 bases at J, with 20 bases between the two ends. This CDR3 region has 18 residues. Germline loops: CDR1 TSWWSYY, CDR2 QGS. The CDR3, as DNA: TGTGCTCTTGGGGATGAAAGGAGGGGGACGGACCACACCGATAAACTCATCTTT. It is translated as CALGDERRGTDHTDKLIF.

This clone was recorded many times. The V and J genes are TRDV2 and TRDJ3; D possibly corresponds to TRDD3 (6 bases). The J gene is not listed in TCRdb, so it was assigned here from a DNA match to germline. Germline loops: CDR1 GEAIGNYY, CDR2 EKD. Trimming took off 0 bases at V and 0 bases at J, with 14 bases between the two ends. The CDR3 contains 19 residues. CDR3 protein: CACDTVWGPSSWDTRQMFF. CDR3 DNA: TGTGCCTGTGACACCGTCTGGGGTCCTAGCTCCTGGGACACCCGACAGATGTTTTTC.

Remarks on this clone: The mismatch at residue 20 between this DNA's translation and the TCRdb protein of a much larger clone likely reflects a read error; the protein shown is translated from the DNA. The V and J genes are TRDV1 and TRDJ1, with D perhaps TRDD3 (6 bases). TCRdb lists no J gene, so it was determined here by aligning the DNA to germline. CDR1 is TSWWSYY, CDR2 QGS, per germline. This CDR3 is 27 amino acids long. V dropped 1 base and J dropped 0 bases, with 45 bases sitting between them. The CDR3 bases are TGTGCTCTTGGGGAACATAGTACCCCCCGTCCCGTTTACTGGGAGATACCCACGCGGGGTTACACCGATAAACTCATCTTT. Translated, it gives CALGEHSTPRPVYWEIPTRGYTDKLIF.

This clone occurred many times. The CDR3 region is CAFNPRSPFFILGDTDKLIF. The CDR3 nucleotides are TGTGCCTTTAACCCCAGGAGCCCCTTCTTCATACTGGGGGACACCGATAAACTCATCTTT. The chain joins TRDV3 to TRDJ1, with 8 bases fitting TRDD3. V trimming: 1 base; J trimming: 0 bases; junction bases outside the gene matches: 22. Germline-derived CDR1 and CDR2 are TVYSNPD and GDNSRS (reference sequence). CDR3 length: 20 residues.